This record looks at one T cell receptor (beta chain) sequence and its context. TCRdb keeps only in-frame clones here, not all; method: immunoSEQ multiplex PCR. This sample yields 52,000 or so clones, of which 78% are seen a single time; under 5% belongs to the top ten. This entry is derived from a study of blood T cell repertoires in COVID-19. Looked up from germline, CDR1 is KGHSH and CDR2 is LQKENI. V lost 2 bases, J lost 0 bases, and 7 bases stayed unmatched. CDR3 length: 16 residues. This chain links TRBV18 with TRBJ2-7, with 7 positions matching TRBD1. Sequenced input: peripheral blood. The sequence came from a human donor in a cohort sampled during active COVID-19. As DNA, the CDR3 is TGTGCCAGCTCACCATCAGCCGGGACAGTCTCCTACGAGCAGTACTTC. Protein sequence: CASSPSAGTVSYEQYF.